The 16 T cell receptor beta chains below come from one sample, sequenced in a study of breast tumors, draining lymph nodes, adjacent tissues. TCRdb independently ran MiXCR on the multiplex PCR reads; one entry per CDR3 protein. Altogether about 200,000 distinct CDR3 sequences are present, about 32% being singletons, with the ten largest covering approximately 4.3%. The lymph nodes were axillary draining lymph nodes from breast cancer patients. The sample comprised axillary lymph node tissue. All receptors come from a female donor with breast cancer. Some clones in this sample may be carry-over from other donors' samples.

This clonotype appeared many times. This rearrangement joins TRBV2 to TRBJ2-5; the match to TRBD2 covers 8 bases. The germline CDR1 and CDR2 sequences are SNHLY and FYNNEI. The CDR3 has 15 amino acids. V dropped 5 bases and J dropped 7; count of bases not matched to a gene: 12. CDR3 in DNA: TGTGCCAGCAGTCTGGCGGGGGGCCGCCTTGGGACCCAGTACTTC. Its translation is CASSLAGGRLGTQYF.

This clonotype has ten or more counts. The gene calls are TRBV20-1 and TRBJ2-2; 7 positions match TRBD2. The CDR3 totals 15 residues. Per the germline V gene, CDR1 is DFQATT and CDR2 is SNEGSKA (reference sequence). The V gene end was trimmed by 3 bases and the J gene end by 4 bases; junction bases not matched to a gene: 8. The CDR3 is CSARKAGRTTGELFF. CDR3 nucleotide sequence: TGCAGTGCTAGGAAAGCGGGAAGGACCACCGGGGAGCTGTTTTTT.

This clonotype was detected only a few times. J is TRBJ1-5 and V is TRBV6-2 or TRBV6-3; a weak D match, TRBD1 (5 bases). From germline, CDR1 is MNHEY and CDR2 SVGEGT. The CDR3 has 14 residues. The V gene lost 2 bases and the J gene lost 8 bases, with 13 bases spanning the gap. CDR3 coding DNA: TGTGCCAGCAGTTACGGGCAGGGTGGAGAGCCCCAGCATTTT. Its protein is CASSYGQGGEPQHF.

Concerning this clonotype: A much bigger clone sits one base away, suggesting this may be a read error. The chain carries TRBV30 and TRBJ1-3; tentative D call: TRBD1 (5 bases). CDR1 GTSNPN and CDR2 SVGIG come from the germline V gene (reference sequence). This CDR3 region has 14 residues. CDR3 sequence: CAWSVGGFGNAIYF. DNA of the CDR3: TGTGCCTGGAGTGTGGGGGGATTTGGAAACGCCATATATTTT.

In this sample, this clonotype turned up many times. The V and J genes are TRBV2 and TRBJ1-5, with TRBD1 identical over 8 bases. The CDR3 has 17 residues. Germline values: CDR1 SNHLY, CDR2 FYNNEI. V lost 3 bases to trimming and J lost 0 bases; unmatched junction nucleotides: 7. CDR3 sequence reads: CASSEGDRSFSNQPQHF. The CDR3 region has the DNA TGTGCCAGCAGTGAGGGGGACAGGTCCTTTAGCAATCAGCCCCAGCATTTT.

This clonotype was seen repeatedly, ten times or more. This chain uses TRBV20-1 with TRBJ2-3, with D possibly TRBD2 on 7 matching bases. The germline V and J ends were trimmed by 5 bases and 1 base, with 13 bases remaining between them. The CDR3 loop spans 14 amino acids. CDR1 is DFQATT and CDR2 is SNEGSKA in the germline V gene (reference sequence). Here the CDR3 reads CSAGEGGGTDTQYF. The CDR3 nucleotides read TGCAGTGCTGGGGAGGGGGGGGGCACAGATACGCAGTATTTT.

The rearrangement joins TRBV11-2 to TRBJ2-4, with D possibly TRBD2 on 5 matching bases. From germline, CDR1 is SGHAT and CDR2 FQNNGV. Trimming took 3 bases from V and 4 from J, leaving 13 bases between them. The CDR3 is 15 residues long. The CDR3 reads CASSFGGSRKNIQYF. For the CDR3, the DNA is TGTGCCAGCAGCTTCGGAGGTTCGAGAAAAAACATTCAGTACTTC.

This clonotype showed up many times. V gene TRBV28 combines with J gene TRBJ2-5, with D maybe TRBD2 (6 bases). The ends were cut back, 8 bases at V and 5 bases at J, with 12 bases in the middle. The length of the CDR3 is 12 residues. Germline-derived CDR1 and CDR2 are MDHEN and SYDVKM. In DNA form, the CDR3 reads TGTGCCAGCCGACTAGGAGGGGAGACCCAGTACTTC. Translation gives CASRLGGETQYF.

With respect to this clonotype: An end of the junction differs from the germline gene, which may be a read error. The chain uses TRBV3-1 and TRBJ2-1; D not certain. This CDR3 region has 15 residues. CDR1 and CDR2 from the germline V gene are LGHDT and YNNKEL (reference sequence). The CDR3 DNA reads TGCGCCAGCAGCCAAGATGGGCTGGACGACTTTGGGCAGTTCTTC. This codes for CASSQDGLDDFGQFF.

The chain carries TRBV9 and TRBJ2-6; D call uncertain. Trimming removed 4 bases at V and 2 bases at J, with 10 bases between. The germline V gene has CDR1 SGDLS and CDR2 YYNGEE. CDR3 length: 15 amino acids. The CDR3 loop is CASSPRITGANVLTF. The CDR3 DNA reads as TGTGCCAGCAGCCCCCGGATCACTGGGGCCAACGTCCTGACTTTC.

The CDR3 loop reads CASSWTGSVFNLYEQYF. CDR3 DNA sequence: TGTGCCAGCTCGTGGACAGGGTCAGTATTCAACCTCTACGAGCAGTACTTC. The chain recombines TRBV18 with TRBJ2-7, with TRBD1 matching over 8 bases. The length of the CDR3 is 17 residues. Germline V gives CDR1 KGHSH, CDR2 LQKENI. Trimming took 6 bases from V and 3 from J; bases not matched to a gene: 16. Using reference TRBV18 and TRBJ2-7 for the parts outside the CDR3, the full variable domain is NAGVMQNPRHLVRRRGQEARLRCSPMKGHSHVYWYRQLPEEGLKFMVYLQKENIIDESGMPKERFSAEFPKEGPSILRIQQVVRGDSAAYFCASSWTGSVFNLYEQYFGPGTRLTVT.

This clonotype was counted many times. The chain couples TRBV3-1 to TRBJ2-2; TRBD2 matches at 8 bases. Germline assignment: CDR1 LGHDT and CDR2 YNNKEL (reference sequence). V shed 2 bases and J 3 bases; nucleotides not matched to a gene: 5. The CDR3 sequence is 16 residues long. CDR3 sequence (DNA): TGTGCCAGCAGCCAACGGCGGGGGGCCTACACCGGGGAGCTGTTTTTT. This gives the protein CASSQRRGAYTGELFF.

This clonotype was seen a few times. A single base separates this from a much larger clone, so it may be a read error. This chain joins TRBV11-3 and TRBJ2-3; 10 nucleotides line up with TRBD2. This CDR3 is 15 amino acids long. The V gene's germline CDR1 is SGHNT and CDR2 YENEEA. The CDR3 sequence is CASSLSGGLTDAQYF. The CDR3, as DNA: TGTGCCAGCAGCCTTAGCGGGGGGCTCACAGATGCGCAGTATTTT.

In this sample, this clonotype turned up many times. The chain carries TRBV29-1 and TRBJ2-3, with D perhaps matching TRBD2 (6 bases). V shed 6 bases and J shed 5 bases, with 12 bases lying between them. This CDR3 spans 12 amino acids. CDR1 SQVTM and CDR2 ANQGSEA come from the germline V gene. The CDR3 coding sequence is TGCAGCGTGGGGACTTCTATAGATACGCAGTATTTT. Protein: CSVGTSIDTQYF.

The gene calls are TRBV9 and TRBJ1-5; possibly TRBD1 for D (5 bases). The CDR3 contains 13 residues. Germline CDR1 SGDLS, CDR2 YYNGEE. Trimming shortened V by 2 bases and J by 6 bases, and 9 bases separated the two germline ends. The CDR3 protein is CASSVGPRQPQHF. In nucleotides, the CDR3 is TGTGCCAGCAGCGTGGGGCCCCGTCAGCCCCAGCATTTT.

This clonotype was detected many times. The V call is TRBV15, the J call TRBJ2-7; TRBD1 matches 8 bases. The junction had 5 bases not matched to a gene; V was cut back by 0 bases and J by 1 base. The germline V gene has CDR1 LNHNV and CDR2 YYDKDF (reference sequence). This CDR3 contains 16 residues. CDR3 sequence: CATSREGGTGSYEQYF. The CDR3 nucleotides read TGTGCCACCAGCAGAGAAGGAGGGACAGGTTCCTACGAGCAGTACTTC.